In this sample, the clone carrying this TCR beta chain turned up a few times. The antigen is not known. This entry is derived from a study of vaccination and CD4 T cells after COVID-19. Findings and limits, study-wide: There was no significant change from around 20 to 38 median reactive clonotypes. Convalescent patients showed a median roughly 85% of reactive clones that were seen only post-vaccination.

Sample treatment: roughly ten-day PBMC culture with coronavirus spike peptide pools or control peptides (ViraFEST assay). With V trimmed by 5 bases and J by 3 bases, 7 bases remained unmatched. The CDR3 is made up of 15 amino acids. Germline V CDR1 and CDR2: SGHTA, FQGTGA. The Oncomine TCR Beta short-read assay was applied to DNA of cultured CD4+ T cells. TCRdb redid the calling of the PCR reads with MiXCR, one entry per CDR3 protein. The sample has fewer than 25,000 distinct CDR3 sequences; about 42% are singletons. The source of this sequence is a human donor who had recovered from COVID-19. Specimen: CD4+ T cells from blood, cultured in vitro, collected before SARS-CoV-2 vaccination. The V call is TRBV7-3, the J call TRBJ2-3; 8 bases fit TRBD1. CDR3 amino acids: CASSKRTGNTDTQYF. In DNA form, the CDR3 reads TGTGCCAGCAGCAAAAGGACAGGGAATACAGATACGCAGTATTTT.